This entry lists 12 T cell receptor beta chains sequenced from one sample in a study of CD8 T cells in Susac syndrome. RNA was extracted with the RNeasy kit, and a quantity of roughly 0.5 to 1 ug was reverse transcribed using random hexamers. A single record per CDR3 protein comes from TCRdb applying MiXCR to the immunoSEQ multiplex PCR reads. The data show some 150,000 distinct CDR3 sequences, around 96% seen once. The sample consisted of CD4+ T cells from PBMCs. Receptors were obtained from a human donor with Susac syndrome.

The chain links TRBV5-8 to TRBJ2-3; no definite D call. V lost 0 bases, J lost 6 bases, and 8 bases lay in between. Germline values: CDR1 SGHTS, CDR2 YDEGEE. This CDR3 comprises 13 residues. The chain's CDR3 is CASSLVSRDTQYF. DNA of the CDR3: TGTGCCAGCAGCTTGGTTTCTAGGGATACGCAGTATTTT.

The chain uses TRBV25-1 and TRBJ2-4; perhaps TRBD2 as D (6 bases). This CDR3 contains 14 residues. Trimming removed 7 bases from V and 7 bases from J, with 17 bases in between. The germline CDR1 and CDR2 sequences are MGHDK and SYGVNS. The CDR3 DNA follows: TGTGCCAGCATGGATTCGGAGGGAAGGAACATTCAGTACTTC. Translating gives CASMDSEGRNIQYF.

The J gene is TRBJ1-1, the V gene TRBV30, with D uncertain. The V gene's germline CDR1 is GTSNPN and CDR2 SVGIG (reference sequence). There are 15 residues in the CDR3. V was cut by 3 bases and J by 0 bases, with 14 bases left in between. CDR3 nucleotides: TGTGCCTGGAGCCTCAAGGAGGTGGTGAACACTGAAGCTTTCTTT. Its protein product is CAWSLKEVVNTEAFF.

J is TRBJ2-3 and V is TRBV4-3; D might be TRBD2 (5 bases). This CDR3 is built from 16 residues. Between the trimmed V and J ends, which lost 2 bases and 4 bases, there was a span of 16 bases. CDR1 and CDR2 from the germline V gene are LGHNA and YSLEER. Here the CDR3 reads CASSQRIAPPPDTQYF. The CDR3 nucleotides are TGCGCCAGCAGCCAAAGGATAGCGCCGCCCCCAGATACGCAGTATTTT.

The gene calls are TRBV7-8 and TRBJ2-5; 11 nucleotides align to TRBD2. Germline V lookup: CDR1 SGHVS, CDR2 FQNEAQ. Trimming at V came to 2 bases and at J to 4 bases, leaving 6 bases not matched to a gene. The length of the CDR3 is 16 residues. This chain's CDR3 is CASSLNSGGAGETQYF. In DNA form, the CDR3 reads TGTGCCAGCAGCTTAAATAGCGGGGGGGCTGGAGAGACCCAGTACTTC.

V gene TRBV6-2 or TRBV6-3 combines with J gene TRBJ2-5; 9 bases align to TRBD1. The CDR3 covers 14 residues. Germline V CDR1 and CDR2: MNHEY, SVGEGT. V dropped 6 bases and J dropped 5; count of bases not matched to a gene: 7. The CDR3, as DNA: TGTGCCAGCAGACTACAGGGGGCTGGGGAGACCCAGTACTTC. Its translation is CASRLQGAGETQYF.

The chain couples TRBV7-9 to TRBJ1-1; a weak D match, TRBD1 (6 bases). V was trimmed by 7 bases and J by 0 bases, leaving 15 bases between them. Germline CDR1 is SEHNR and CDR2 is FQNEAQ (reference sequence). The CDR3 covers 15 residues. This CDR3 reads CASNSRDKLNTEAFF. The CDR3 DNA sequence: TGTGCCAGCAACTCCAGGGACAAGCTGAACACTGAAGCTTTCTTT.

This chain links TRBV23-1 with TRBJ2-5; a weak D match, TRBD2 (6 bases). TRBV23-1 is treated as an ORF (open reading frame) with a function not yet certain. The CDR3 covers 18 residues. Trimming removed 0 bases from V and 4 bases from J, with 21 bases in between. The CDR3 bases are TGCGCCAGCAGTCAATCGTCGGGTGTGGAGGGCTCAGGAGAGACCCAGTACTTC. Translated, it gives CASSQSSGVEGSGETQYF.

The chain carries TRBV19 and TRBJ1-5; no firm D call. The CDR3 has 13 amino acids. Germline V gives CDR1 LNHDA, CDR2 SQIVND (reference sequence). V gave up 5 bases and J gave up 6 bases, with 11 bases separating them. The CDR3 here is CASSLSWSQPQHF. DNA for the CDR3: TGTGCCAGTAGTTTATCTTGGAGTCAGCCCCAGCATTTT.

The chain carries TRBV11-1 and TRBJ2-3; D unclear. CDR3 size: 16 residues. V lost 2 bases to trimming and J lost 1 base, with 13 bases between them. CDR1 and CDR2 from the germline V gene are SGHAT and FQDESV (reference sequence). Here the CDR3 reads CASSLRDGGGTDTQYF. CDR3 bases: TGTGCCAGCAGCTTAAGAGACGGTGGGGGCACAGATACGCAGTATTTT.

The chain recombines TRBV5-1 with TRBJ1-2; D not certain. Between the trimmed V and J ends, which lost 4 bases and 6 bases, there was a span of 19 bases. This CDR3 has 15 amino acids. Germline V gene data show CDR1 as SGHRS and CDR2 as YFSETQ. As DNA, the CDR3 is TGCGCCAGCAGCGTGGAATCGGAGTCGTTGGATGGCTACACCTTC. Translating gives CASSVESESLDGYTF.

The rearrangement links TRBV12-3 or TRBV12-4 to TRBJ2-7, with D perhaps being TRBD1 or TRBD2 (5 bases each). V was pared by 7 bases and J by 5 bases, with 18 bases between. This CDR3 contains 14 residues. CDR3 DNA: TGTGCCAGCAATCCACCGGGACCCTATCACGAGCAGTACTTC. Protein sequence: CASNPPGPYHEQYF.